A single sample gave rise to the 11 T cell receptor beta chains below, sequenced in a study of cytomegalovirus exposure and HLA in healthy donors. Vbeta (60) and Jbeta (13) primers were used in the PCR. The data were produced by immunoSEQ multiplex PCR, yet TCRdb's version contains in-frame clones alone and is incomplete. Among some 140,000 clones listed, roughly 78% were seen once. The sequencing input was PBMCs. The receptor source for this set is a man aged 25 to 45 in good health.

As concerns this clone: A junction end diverges from the germline sequence, so it may reflect a read error. The gene calls are TRBV7-9 and TRBJ1-5, with 9 bases that match TRBD1. The length of the CDR3 is 16 residues. CDR1 and CDR2 (germline): SEHNR, FQNEAQ (reference sequence). CDR3: CSSSFSTGTGIQPQHF. Written as DNA, the CDR3 is TGTTCCAGCAGCTTTTCGACCGGGACAGGGATTCAGCCCCAGCATTTT. The full variable domain, rest sourced from reference TRBV7-9 and TRBJ1-5, is DTGVSQNPRHKITKRGQNVTFRCDPISEHNRLYWYRQTLGQGPEFLTYFQNEAQLEKSRLLSDRFSAERPKGSFSTLEIQRTEQGDSAMYLCSSSFSTGTGIQPQHFGDGTRLSIL.

This clone occurred a few times. The CDR3 nucleotides read TGTGCCAGCAGCTTAGTCTATTTGGGGACTACGAACAATGAGCAGTTCTTC. Translation gives CASSLVYLGTTNNEQFF. The V call is TRBV7-8, the J call TRBJ2-1; TRBD2 matches at 7 bases. The germline V gene has CDR1 SGHVS and CDR2 FQNEAQ. This CDR3 spans 17 amino acids. After removal of 1 base from V and 5 bases from J, the junction contained 11 bases not matched to a gene.

The table lists this clone with a count of one. This chain connects TRBV5-6 to TRBJ2-6; D is unclear. This CDR3 region has 13 residues. Germline CDR1 reads SGHDT; CDR2 reads YYEEEE. V gave up 5 bases and J gave up 0 bases, with 3 bases separating them. The CDR3 spells CASRLSGANVLTF. The CDR3 coding sequence is TGTGCCAGCAGACTCTCTGGGGCCAACGTCCTGACTTTC.

Comments on this clone: Mismatch with germline at one junction end may stem from a read error. The chain uses TRBV7-9 and TRBJ1-1, with TRBD1 as a possible D gene (6 bases). This CDR3 spans 14 amino acids. Germline loops: CDR1 SEHNR, CDR2 FQNEAQ (reference sequence). The CDR3 sequence is CSSSLPVPGAEAFF. In DNA form, the CDR3 reads TGTTCCAGCAGCTTACCGGTTCCAGGGGCTGAAGCTTTCTTT.

This rearrangement joins TRBV27 to TRBJ2-1; 10 bases line up with TRBD2. Germline V gene data show CDR1 as MNHEY and CDR2 as SMNVEV (reference sequence). The CDR3 is 14 residues long. V dropped 3 bases and J dropped 8; count of bases not matched to a gene: 4. This chain's CDR3 is CASSLGTSADEQFF. In DNA form, the CDR3 reads TGTGCCAGCAGTTTGGGGACTAGCGCGGATGAGCAGTTCTTC.

This sequence joins TRBV9 and TRBJ2-2; 10 nucleotides align to TRBD2. Unmatched junction bases numbered 3, after V lost 6 bases and J lost 4 bases. The V gene's germline CDR1 is SGDLS and CDR2 YYNGEE. The CDR3 sequence is 14 residues long. The CDR3 region has the DNA TGTGCCAGCAACCTAGCGGGAGTCACCGGGGAGCTGTTTTTT. It encodes CASNLAGVTGELFF.

The chain links TRBV11-3 to TRBJ2-4; D unresolved. This CDR3 is 13 amino acids long. Germline CDR1 and CDR2: SGHNT and YENEEA. V dropped 1 base and J dropped 9 bases, with 10 bases sitting between them. The CDR3 region has the DNA TGTGCCAGCAGCTTAGGAGGAACCGCCATTCAGTACTTC. Translation gives CASSLGGTAIQYF. The whole variable domain, filled in from reference TRBV11-3 and TRBJ2-4, reads EAGVVQSPRYKIIEKKQPVAFWCNPISGHNTLYWYLQNLGQGPELLIRYENEEAVDDSQLPKDRFSAERLKGVDSTLKIQPAELGDSAVYLCASSLGGTAIQYFGAGTRLSVL.

The chain recombines TRBV18 with TRBJ2-7; TRBD2 agrees at 7 bases. TRBJ2-1 matches the DNA end more closely, so the J call is doubtful. The CDR3 consists of 14 residues. Germline values: CDR1 KGHSH, CDR2 LQKENI. The CDR3 sequence: CASSPGGAYNEQFF. Written as DNA, the CDR3 is TGTGCCAGCTCACCAGGGGGGGCCTACAATGAGCAGTTCTTC.

The V gene is TRBV6-5, the J gene TRBJ1-4; TRBD1 matches 7 bases. The CDR3 is 14 residues long. J was trimmed by 8 bases and V by 4 bases; bases with no gene match: 7. The germline V gene encodes CDR1 MNHEY and CDR2 SVGAGI. The DNA for the CDR3 is TGTGCCAGCAGTTCTCGACAGGGTTGGGAAAAACTGTTTTTT. It is translated as CASSSRQGWEKLFF.

The V call is TRBV6-4, the J call TRBJ1-1; D not certain. CDR1 and CDR2 from the germline V gene are MRHNA and SNTAGT. This CDR3 comprises 13 residues. V was trimmed by 6 bases and J by 1 base, leaving 9 bases between them. Written as DNA, the CDR3 is TGTGCCAGCAGCCGGGATCCGAACACTGAAGCTTTCTTT. Protein sequence: CASSRDPNTEAFF.

In this sample, this clone turned up a few times. The V gene is TRBV4-1, the J gene TRBJ2-3; a possible D gene is TRBD2 (6 bases). The V and J ends lost 4 bases and 6 bases respectively, with 8 bases between them. Germline lookup yields CDR1 MGHRA and CDR2 YSYEKL. The CDR3 runs 12 residues. CDR3 loop: CASSLAGDTQYF. The CDR3 DNA sequence: TGCGCCAGCAGCCTGGCGGGGGATACGCAGTATTTT.